The 27 T cell receptor beta chains below all came from one sample that was sequenced in a study of OX40 agonist ivuxolimab in advanced cancers. TCRdb keeps only in-frame clones here, not all; method: immunoSEQ multiplex PCR. The sample records about 20,000 clones, around 80% being singletons. Material: CD4+ or CD8+ T cells sorted from blood, obtained in a trial of the OX40 agonist ivuxolimab. The receptors originated from an adult with an advanced solid tumor such as melanoma, head and neck, liver or kidney cancer.

This clone was seen a few times. V and J are TRBV18 and TRBJ1-1; D is undetermined. CDR3 length equals 12 residues. The V gene lost 6 bases and the J gene lost 1 base, with 6 bases spanning the gap. Germline V lookup: CDR1 KGHSH, CDR2 LQKENI. The chain's CDR3 is CASSSPNTEAFF. In nucleotides, the CDR3 is TGTGCCAGCTCGAGTCCGAACACTGAAGCTTTCTTT.

This chain joins TRBV11-2 and TRBJ1-2; 10 bases map to TRBD1. V was clipped by 3 bases and J by 7 bases; unmatched bases: 11. CDR1 is SGHAT and CDR2 is FQNNGV in the germline V gene. The CDR3 totals 16 residues. The DNA of the CDR3 is TGTGCCAGCAGCTTGGGGGACAGGGGCCCCTGGAGTGGCTACACCTTC. Translation gives CASSLGDRGPWSGYTF.

By share of the sample, this clone is medium-sized. V usage is TRBV5-6 and J usage is TRBJ2-7; D is undetermined. CDR1 and CDR2 from the germline V gene are SGHDT and YYEEEE. The CDR3 is 11 residues long. V lost 0 bases, J lost 4 bases, and 2 bases lay in between. The CDR3 sequence is CASSLDYEQYF. The CDR3 coding sequence is TGTGCCAGCAGCTTGGATTACGAGCAGTACTTC. Combining the CDR3 with reference TRBV5-6 and TRBJ2-7 gives the whole variable domain DAGVTQSPTHLIKTRGQQVTLRCSPKSGHDTVSWYQQALGQGPQFIFQYYEEEERQRGNFPDRFSGHQFPNYSSELNVNALLLGDSALYLCASSLDYEQYFGPGTRLTVT.

The genes are TRBV19 and TRBJ2-4; D possibly corresponds to TRBD2 (5 bases). The CDR3 is made up of 17 amino acids. Germline loops: CDR1 LNHDA, CDR2 SQIVND (reference sequence). V lost 4 bases, J lost 0 bases, and 16 bases lay in between. The CDR3 loop reads CASSNFGEVLAKNIQYF. The CDR3, as DNA: TGTGCCAGTAGTAACTTCGGGGAAGTACTAGCCAAAAACATTCAGTACTTC.

This clone has a single count. The CDR3 DNA follows: TGTGCCAGCAGGCCCACAGAGAACACTGAAGCTTTCTTT. Its protein is CASRPTENTEAFF. The V call is TRBV7-2, the J call TRBJ1-1, with D unclear. V was pared by 6 bases and J by 1 base, with 9 bases between. Germline lookup yields CDR1 SGHTA and CDR2 FQGNSA. The CDR3 is made up of 13 amino acids.

The chain carries TRBV5-1 and TRBJ2-3; 11 positions agree with TRBD2. V gave up 4 bases and J gave up 6 bases; unmatched junction bases: 13. The CDR3 runs to 17 residues. Germline values: CDR1 SGHRS, CDR2 YFSETQ. The DNA of the CDR3 is TGCGCCAGCAGCCCTCCAGGTCTAGCGGGGGGCAGGGATACGCAGTATTTT. Amino acids: CASSPPGLAGGRDTQYF.

This clone was detected once. The chain carries TRBV10-3 and TRBJ2-5; TRBD1 agrees at 7 bases. Germline CDR1 reads ENHRY; CDR2 reads SYGVKD. The V gene end was trimmed by 0 bases and the J gene end by 5 bases; junction bases not matched to a gene: 3. This CDR3 is built from 14 residues. The CDR3 is CAISESTQGETQYF. The CDR3 nucleotides are TGTGCCATCAGTGAGTCGACACAGGGGGAGACCCAGTACTTC.

This sequence joins TRBV7-9 and TRBJ2-3; D is unresolved. The germline V gene has CDR1 SEHNR and CDR2 FQNEAQ (reference sequence). V dropped 4 bases and J dropped 5 bases, with 10 bases sitting between them. The CDR3 sequence is 13 residues long. The CDR3 DNA follows: TGTGCCAGCAGCTCCCCTTTGGTAGATACGCAGTATTTT. Its protein product is CASSSPLVDTQYF.

The sample holds a few counts of this clone. The J gene is TRBJ2-7, the V gene TRBV2; perhaps TRBD2 as D (6 bases). V was trimmed by 7 bases and J by 3 bases, leaving 13 bases between them. CDR1 is SNHLY and CDR2 is FYNNEI in the germline V gene. The CDR3 spans 13 residues. The CDR3 region has the DNA TGTGCCAGCACGGAGGGCCAGGACTACGAGCAGTACTTC. Translation gives CASTEGQDYEQYF. Combining the CDR3 with reference TRBV2 and TRBJ2-7 gives the whole variable domain EPEVTQTPSHQVTQMGQEVILRCVPISNHLYFYWYRQILGQKVEFLVSFYNNEISEKSEIFDDQFSVERPDGSNFTLKIRSTKLEDSAMYFCASTEGQDYEQYFGPGTRLTVT.

As DNA, the CDR3 is TGTGCCAGCAGAGGGATCGGGGAGCTGTTTTTT. This translates into CASRGIGELFF. The genes are TRBV5-4 and TRBJ2-2; no clear D gene. CDR1 is SGHNT and CDR2 is YYREEE in the germline V gene (reference sequence). Between the trimmed V and J ends, which lost 5 bases and 7 bases, there was a span of 6 bases. This CDR3 region has 11 residues.

The chain has TRBV28 and TRBJ2-7; TRBD1 matches at 9 bases. Trimming cost V 4 bases and J 5 bases; bases outside gene matches: 9. Looked up from germline, CDR1 is MDHEN and CDR2 is SYDVKM. This CDR3 is built from 15 residues. CDR3 nucleotides: TGTGCCAGCAGTTCTTCCGGGACAGGGCATCACGAGCAGTACTTC. This translates into CASSSSGTGHHEQYF.

The chain carries TRBV9 and TRBJ1-5; TRBD1 is a possible D gene (6 bases). Trimming cost V 0 bases and J 8 bases, with 12 bases left between them. The CDR3 has 14 amino acids. CDR1 is SGDLS and CDR2 is YYNGEE in the germline V gene. DNA for the CDR3: TGTGCCAGCAGCGTAGATCCAGGGGTAAAGCCCCAGCATTTT. It yields the protein CASSVDPGVKPQHF.

The chain carries TRBV30 and TRBJ2-7; 9 nucleotides line up with TRBD1. V lost 1 base and J lost 5; bases outside the gene matches: 6. The CDR3 sequence is 14 residues long. Germline V gene lookup returns CDR1 GTSNPN and CDR2 SVGIG (reference sequence). This CDR3 reads CAWSGGTGTNEQYF. The CDR3 bases are TGTGCCTGGAGTGGTGGGACAGGGACGAACGAGCAGTACTTC.

This chain connects TRBV7-8 to TRBJ2-2; D unresolved. Germline assignment: CDR1 SGHVS and CDR2 FQNEAQ. The CDR3 loop spans 13 amino acids. V gave up 4 bases and J gave up 4 bases, with 7 bases separating them. The CDR3 here is CASSSDGTGELFF. The CDR3 region has the DNA TGTGCCAGCAGCTCGGACGGCACCGGGGAGCTGTTTTTT. Full variable domain (remainder filled in from reference TRBV7-8 and TRBJ2-2): GAGVSQSPRYKVAKRGQDVALRCDPISGHVSLFWYQQALGQGPEFLTYFQNEAQLDKSGLPSDRFFAERPEGSVSTLKIQRTQQEDSAVYLCASSSDGTGELFFGEGSRLTVL.

The V call is TRBV28, the J call TRBJ1-5, with 8 bases matching TRBD1. This CDR3 has 15 residues. Unmatched junction bases numbered 8, after V lost 5 bases and J lost 5 bases. Germline-derived CDR1 and CDR2 are MDHEN and SYDVKM. The DNA for the CDR3 is TGTGCCAGCAGTAGACAGGGGACCGCGCATCAGCCCCAGCATTTT. Translation gives CASSRQGTAHQPQHF. Full variable domain (rest looked up from reference TRBV28 and TRBJ1-5): DVKVTQSSRYLVKRTGEKVFLECVQDMDHENMFWYRQDPGLGLRLIYFSYDVKMKEKGDIPEGYSVSREKKERFSLILESASTNQTSMYLCASSRQGTAHQPQHFGDGTRLSIL.

The chain links TRBV5-6 to TRBJ1-3; possibly TRBD1 for D (5 bases). With 5 bases removed from V and 4 bases from J, the gap between germline ends came to 16 bases. Germline V gives CDR1 SGHDT, CDR2 YYEEEE. There are 15 residues in the CDR3. Here the CDR3 reads CASRSLGPGGNTIYF. Written as DNA, the CDR3 is TGTGCCAGCAGGTCGCTGGGGCCGGGCGGAAACACCATATATTTT.

This CDR3 reads CASSIRTSLETQYF. In DNA form, the CDR3 reads TGTGCCAGTAGTATCAGGACTAGTCTGGAGACCCAGTACTTC. This chain links TRBV19 with TRBJ2-5, with TRBD2 matching 7 bases. The CDR3 runs to 14 residues. Germline trimming cut 3 bases from V and 5 bases from J; bases unmatched to any gene: 6. Germline V gene sequence: CDR1 LNHDA, CDR2 SQIVND (reference sequence).

This sequence joins TRBV4-2 and TRBJ2-1; D remains unclear. The CDR3 has 14 residues. V lost 0 bases to trimming and J lost 9 bases, with 12 bases between them. Germline V gene data show CDR1 as LGHNA and CDR2 as YNFKEQ. CDR3 bases: TGTGCCAGCAGCCAAGATCTGGGTCTCCGTGAGCAGTTCTTC. This sequence encodes CASSQDLGLREQFF.

Regarding this clone: The junction departs from the called germline gene at one end, perhaps through a read error. The chain is built from TRBV6-6 and TRBJ2-1; the D gene is possibly TRBD1 (5 bases). The V gene's germline CDR1 is MNHNY and CDR2 SVGAGI (reference sequence). The CDR3 is 15 amino acids. The CDR3 region has the DNA TGTGCCATCAGTGAGGTGGACAATGGCAGGAATGAGCAGTTCTTC. This sequence encodes CAISEVDNGRNEQFF.

The V and J genes are TRBV30 and TRBJ1-1, with D possibly matching TRBD1 (5 bases). CDR1 is GTSNPN and CDR2 is SVGIG in the germline V gene (reference sequence). The CDR3 has 12 residues. Trimming pared 5 bases from V and 1 base from J, leaving 8 bases between. This CDR3 reads CAWGRGNTEAFF. CDR3 sequence (DNA): TGTGCCTGGGGAAGGGGGAACACTGAAGCTTTCTTT.

The chain links TRBV30 to TRBJ2-5, with D unresolved. V lost 3 bases to trimming and J lost 2 bases, with 10 bases between them. CDR1 is GTSNPN, CDR2 SVGIG, per germline (reference sequence). The CDR3 runs 13 residues. CDR3 residues: CAWSGGNQETQYF. The DNA for the CDR3 is TGTGCCTGGAGCGGCGGAAATCAAGAGACCCAGTACTTC.

V is TRBV2 and J is TRBJ1-1; D is unresolved. From germline, CDR1 is SNHLY and CDR2 FYNNEI. The CDR3 is made up of 12 amino acids. Deletions cut 1 base from V and 10 bases from J, with 10 bases between. The CDR3 DNA reads TGTGCCAGCAGTGAAGGAGAGAGGGTAGCTTTCTTT. Encoded protein: CASSEGERVAFF.

Here the CDR3 DNA reads TGTGCCATCAGTCGATCAGGGAACCCAGATACGCAGTATTTT. Translation gives CAISRSGNPDTQYF. The chain joins TRBV10-3 to TRBJ2-3, with D possibly being TRBD1 (5 bases). The V gene's germline CDR1 is ENHRY and CDR2 SYGVKD. Trimming took off 5 bases at V and 4 bases at J, with 13 bases between the two ends. The CDR3 is 14 amino acids.

The chain couples TRBV27 to TRBJ2-5; D ambiguous. The V and J ends lost 5 bases and 1 base respectively, with 11 bases between them. This CDR3 contains 14 residues. The germline gives CDR1 MNHEY, CDR2 SMNVEV (reference sequence). Here the CDR3 DNA reads TGTGCCAGCAGTCCCCGAGCAGCCCAAGAGACCCAGTACTTC. Translation: CASSPRAAQETQYF.

The V and J genes are TRBV7-9 and TRBJ2-3, with 8 bases lining up with TRBD2. Germline V gives CDR1 SEHNR, CDR2 FQNEAQ (reference sequence). The CDR3 consists of 16 residues. V gave up 5 bases and J gave up 0 bases; unmatched junction bases: 7. CDR3 in amino acids: CASSPSGGDSTDTQYF. CDR3 DNA: TGTGCCAGCAGCCCGTCGGGAGGGGACAGCACAGATACGCAGTATTTT.

This chain links TRBV28 with TRBJ1-1; 8 nucleotides match TRBD1. The length of the CDR3 is 16 residues. The V gene end was trimmed by 3 bases and the J gene end by 2 bases; junction bases not matched to a gene: 8. Germline V gives CDR1 MDHEN, CDR2 SYDVKM. This chain's CDR3 is CASSLGTGIGNTEAFF. CDR3 bases: TGTGCCAGCAGTTTGGGGACAGGAATAGGAAACACTGAAGCTTTCTTT.

The rearrangement joins TRBV15 to TRBJ2-3; the D gene is possibly TRBD1 (5 bases). The CDR3 consists of 15 residues. Germline assignment: CDR1 LNHNV and CDR2 YYDKDF (reference sequence). The germline V and J ends were trimmed by 0 bases and 0 bases, with 7 bases remaining between them. Here the CDR3 DNA reads TGTGCCACCAGCAGAGAGGGGCCTAGCACAGATACGCAGTATTTT. Protein sequence: CATSREGPSTDTQYF.